The 16 T cell receptor beta chains below all came from one sample that was sequenced in a study of CD8+ T cells in alopecia areata. Investigators isolated RNA and reverse transcribed it into cDNA to act as the sequencing template. The protocol was immunoSEQ multiplex PCR, while the TCRdb copy is restricted to in-frame clones and leaves out a portion. Seen here are over 150,000 clones, 58% observed once, and the top ten hold over 10%. Described treatment: oral pan-JAK inhibitor, 5-10 mg twice daily. The sample here was CD8+ T cells sorted from blood, taken at week 24, from a patient treated with tofacitinib. These receptor sequences come from a human donor with alopecia areata.

This chain connects TRBV27 to TRBJ1-2; no definite D call. Trimming left V 4 bases short and J 7 bases short, with 16 bases between. This CDR3 has 14 amino acids. Germline V lookup: CDR1 MNHEY, CDR2 SMNVEV (reference sequence). This chain's CDR3 is CASSSHWAEGGYTF. The CDR3 DNA reads as TGTGCCAGCAGTTCCCATTGGGCCGAGGGTGGCTACACCTTC.

V and J are TRBV13 and TRBJ1-2; D gene unclear. The V end lost 3 bases, the J end lost 10 bases, and 15 bases lay between the germline ends. Germline V gene data show CDR1 as PRHDT and CDR2 as FYEKMQ (reference sequence). CDR3 size: 13 residues. The CDR3 nucleotides read TGTGCCAGCAGCTTTGGATCCCCAGGTATCTACACCTTC. Translating it yields CASSFGSPGIYTF.

The chain is built from TRBV29-1 and TRBJ1-3, with 8 bases fitting TRBD1. This CDR3 comprises 14 residues. Trimming took 4 bases from V and 0 from J; bases not matched to a gene: 2. Germline CDR1 is SQVTM and CDR2 is ANQGSEA. CDR3 in DNA: TGCAGCGTTGGTGACAGGGGCTCTGGAAACACCATATATTTT. Its translation is CSVGDRGSGNTIYF.

This clone was detected only a few times. V is TRBV2 and J is TRBJ1-4; D is uncertain. V was clipped by 8 bases and J by 8 bases, with 6 bases between them. The length of the CDR3 is 10 residues. Looked up from germline, CDR1 is SNHLY and CDR2 is FYNNEI. The CDR3 protein is CASEREKLFF. The CDR3 DNA reads TGTGCCAGCGAACGGGAAAAACTGTTTTTT.

The V and J genes are TRBV15 and TRBJ1-3, with 8 positions matching TRBD1. This CDR3 comprises 16 residues. The V gene's germline CDR1 is LNHNV and CDR2 YYDKDF (reference sequence). The V and J ends lost 0 bases and 4 bases, in that order; junction bases with no gene match: 5. CDR3 bases: TGTGCCACCAGCAGAGATTCCAGACAGGGGGGAAACACCATATATTTT. It yields the protein CATSRDSRQGGNTIYF.

This chain links TRBV6-5 with TRBJ2-5; D possibly matches TRBD1 or TRBD2 (5 bases each). The germline CDR1 and CDR2 sequences are MNHEY and SVGAGI. The V gene lost 2 bases and the J gene lost 7 bases, with 17 bases spanning the gap. This CDR3 spans 15 amino acids. CDR3 sequence reads: CASSYRDQGMPTQYF. In nucleotides, the CDR3 is TGTGCCAGCAGTTACCGGGACCAGGGAATGCCGACCCAGTACTTC.

The CDR3 region has the DNA TGTGCCAGCAATATGGCTGGAAAAGAGGAGACCCAGTACTTC. As protein: CASNMAGKEETQYF. The genes are TRBV6-1 and TRBJ2-5; D is ambiguous. The germline V and J ends were trimmed by 7 bases and 5 bases, with 17 bases remaining between them. The CDR3 is 14 amino acids. From germline, CDR1 is MNHNS and CDR2 SASEGT.

This clone showed up just a few times. This chain links TRBV29-1 with TRBJ2-5; maybe TRBD2 (6 bases). V lost 6 bases and J lost 2, with 10 bases in between. From germline, CDR1 is SQVTM and CDR2 ANQGSEA. The CDR3 extends over 12 amino acids. CDR3 coding DNA: TGCAGCGTGGGCGGGGTTCAAGAGACCCAGTACTTC. Translated: CSVGGVQETQYF.

DNA of the CDR3: TGTGCCAGCAGCGAGGGGGGGGCCGTTGAGCAGTTCTTC. It is translated as CASSEGGAVEQFF. The chain links TRBV2 to TRBJ2-1; TRBD2 is a possible D gene (7 bases). The CDR3 covers 13 residues. Germline values: CDR1 SNHLY, CDR2 FYNNEI. The ends were cut back, 6 bases at V and 9 bases at J, with 15 bases in the middle.

As to this clone: The same CDR3 also results from other DNA sequences found in this sample. The V and J genes are TRBV4-1 and TRBJ2-1; 12 bases map to TRBD1. Per the germline V gene, CDR1 is MGHRA and CDR2 is YSYEKL. The CDR3 has 14 residues. The J segment lost 9 bases and the V segment lost 4 bases, leaving 4 bases of the junction unmatched. The CDR3 region is CASSPGQGAGEQFF. CDR3 DNA: TGCGCCAGCAGCCCGGGACAGGGGGCAGGTGAGCAGTTCTTC.

The CDR3 sequence is CAWSPPDEKLFF. In nucleotides, the CDR3 is TGTGCCTGGAGTCCCCCGGATGAAAAACTGTTTTTT. The V gene is TRBV30, the J gene TRBJ1-4; D unresolved. CDR3 length equals 12 residues. Trimming cost V 2 bases and J 6 bases, with 7 bases left between them. The germline V gene has CDR1 GTSNPN and CDR2 SVGIG (reference sequence).

The J gene is TRBJ1-2, the V gene TRBV15; D is undetermined. The CDR3 consists of 14 residues. The germline V gene encodes CDR1 LNHNV and CDR2 YYDKDF (reference sequence). V lost 8 bases and J 3 bases, leaving 16 bases between the germline ends. The CDR3 DNA is TGTGCCACCTCAGACCTTAGTGGTTACTATGGCTACACCTTC. The encoded protein is CATSDLSGYYGYTF.

V gene TRBV27 combines with J gene TRBJ1-6; D is ambiguous. The germline gives CDR1 MNHEY, CDR2 SMNVEV (reference sequence). V shed 5 bases and J shed 10 bases, with 18 bases lying between them. This CDR3 contains 15 residues. CDR3 sequence reads: CASSDGGLGSSPLHF. The CDR3 region has the DNA TGTGCCAGCAGTGACGGAGGGTTGGGGAGCTCACCCCTCCACTTT.

This clone turned up a few times. This rearrangement joins TRBV29-1 to TRBJ2-5, with TRBD2 as a possible D gene (6 bases). Per the germline V gene, CDR1 is SQVTM and CDR2 is ANQGSEA. The CDR3 covers 12 residues. The V end lost 6 bases, the J end lost 0 bases, and 8 bases lay between the germline ends. CDR3 DNA sequence: TGCAGCGTGACGGGGGACCAAGAGACCCAGTACTTC. It yields the protein CSVTGDQETQYF.

The chain couples TRBV27 to TRBJ2-1, with 14 positions matching TRBD2. Losses at the gene ends were 5 bases for V and 10 bases for J; bases not matched to a gene: 13. This CDR3 has 17 residues. CDR1 MNHEY and CDR2 SMNVEV come from the germline V gene (reference sequence). DNA of the CDR3: TGTGCCAGCAGTCGCACGGGGGCGGGACTAGCGGGGGCCGAGCAGTTCTTC. Encoded protein: CASSRTGAGLAGAEQFF.

The V gene is TRBV9, the J gene TRBJ2-1; 10 positions agree with TRBD2. With V trimmed by 5 bases and J by 8 bases, 13 bases remained unmatched. Germline CDR1 SGDLS, CDR2 YYNGEE. The CDR3 covers 16 residues. This CDR3 reads CASRSWQRGGEDEQFF. DNA of the CDR3: TGTGCCAGCAGGTCCTGGCAGCGGGGGGGCGAGGATGAGCAGTTCTTC.